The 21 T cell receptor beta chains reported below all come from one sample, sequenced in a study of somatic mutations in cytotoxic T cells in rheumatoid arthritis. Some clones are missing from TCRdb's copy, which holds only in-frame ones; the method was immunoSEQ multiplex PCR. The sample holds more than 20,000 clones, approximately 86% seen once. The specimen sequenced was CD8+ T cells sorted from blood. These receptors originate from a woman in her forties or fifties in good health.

CDR3 residues: CASSSHSGNTIYF. The DNA of the CDR3 is TGTGCCAGCAGTTCACACTCTGGAAACACCATATATTTT. This rearrangement joins TRBV27 to TRBJ1-3, with D hard to call. Germline V CDR1 and CDR2: MNHEY, SMNVEV (reference sequence). The V end was cut by 4 bases, the J end by 0 bases, with 4 bases between. This CDR3 is 13 amino acids long.

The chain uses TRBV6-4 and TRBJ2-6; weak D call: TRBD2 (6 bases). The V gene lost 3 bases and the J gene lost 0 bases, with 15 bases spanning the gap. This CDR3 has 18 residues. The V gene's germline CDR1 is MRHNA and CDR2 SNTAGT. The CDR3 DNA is TGTGCCAGCAGTGAGGGGGACTCATCCCACTCTGGGGCCAACGTCCTGACTTTC. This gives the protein CASSEGDSSHSGANVLTF.

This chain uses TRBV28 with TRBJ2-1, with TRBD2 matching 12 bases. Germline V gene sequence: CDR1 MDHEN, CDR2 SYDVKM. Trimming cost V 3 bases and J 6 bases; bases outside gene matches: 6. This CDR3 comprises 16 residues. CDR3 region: CASSFGSSGGVNEQFF. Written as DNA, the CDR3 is TGTGCCAGCAGTTTCGGGTCTAGCGGGGGGGTCAATGAGCAGTTCTTC. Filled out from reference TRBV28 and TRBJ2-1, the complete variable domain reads DVKVTQSSRYLVKRTGEKVFLECVQDMDHENMFWYRQDPGLGLRLIYFSYDVKMKEKGDIPEGYSVSREKKERFSLILESASTNQTSMYLCASSFGSSGGVNEQFFGPGTRLTVL.

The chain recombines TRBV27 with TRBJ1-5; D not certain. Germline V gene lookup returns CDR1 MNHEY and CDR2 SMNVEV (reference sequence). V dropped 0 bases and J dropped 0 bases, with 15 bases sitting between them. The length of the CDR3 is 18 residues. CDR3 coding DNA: TGTGCCAGCAGTTTATCGACTGATCTTCTATATAGCAATCAGCCCCAGCATTTT. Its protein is CASSLSTDLLYSNQPQHF.

CDR3 nucleotides: TGTGCCATCAGTGAGGATGGCGGGGGAGAAAGGGATACGCAGTATTTT. Translation gives CAISEDGGGERDTQYF. This rearrangement joins TRBV10-3 to TRBJ2-3; 7 bases fit TRBD2. With 2 bases clipped from V and 6 bases from J, the junction kept 11 bases outside the gene matches. The CDR3 contains 16 residues. Germline-derived CDR1 and CDR2 are ENHRY and SYGVKD.

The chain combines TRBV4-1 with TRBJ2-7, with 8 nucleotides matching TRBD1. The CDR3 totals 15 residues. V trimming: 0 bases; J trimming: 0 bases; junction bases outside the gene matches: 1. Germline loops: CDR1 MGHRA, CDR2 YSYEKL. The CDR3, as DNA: TGCGCCAGCAGCCAAGATGGACAGGGCTCCTACGAGCAGTACTTC. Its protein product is CASSQDGQGSYEQYF.

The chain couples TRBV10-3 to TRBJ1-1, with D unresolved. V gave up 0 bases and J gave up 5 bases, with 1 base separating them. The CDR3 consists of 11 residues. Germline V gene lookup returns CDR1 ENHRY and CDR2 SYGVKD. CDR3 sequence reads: CAISESTEAFF. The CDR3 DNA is TGTGCCATCAGTGAGTCTACTGAAGCTTTCTTT.

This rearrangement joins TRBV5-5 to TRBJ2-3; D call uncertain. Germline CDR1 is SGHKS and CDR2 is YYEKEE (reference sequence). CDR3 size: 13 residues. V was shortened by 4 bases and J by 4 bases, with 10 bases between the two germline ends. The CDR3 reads CASSDPSADTQYF. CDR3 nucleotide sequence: TGTGCCAGCAGCGATCCTTCAGCAGATACGCAGTATTTT. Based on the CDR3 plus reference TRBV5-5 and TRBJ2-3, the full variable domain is DAGVTQSPTHLIKTRGQQVTLRCSPISGHKSVSWYQQVLGQGPQFIFQYYEKEERGRGNFPDRFSARQFPNYSSELNVNALLLGDSALYLCASSDPSADTQYFGPGTRLTVL.

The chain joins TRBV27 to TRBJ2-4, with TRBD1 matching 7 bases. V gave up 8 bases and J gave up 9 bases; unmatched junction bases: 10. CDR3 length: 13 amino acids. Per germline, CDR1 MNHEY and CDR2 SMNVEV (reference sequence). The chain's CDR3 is CASGITGESIQYF. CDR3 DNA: TGTGCCAGCGGTATTACAGGGGAAAGCATTCAGTACTTC.

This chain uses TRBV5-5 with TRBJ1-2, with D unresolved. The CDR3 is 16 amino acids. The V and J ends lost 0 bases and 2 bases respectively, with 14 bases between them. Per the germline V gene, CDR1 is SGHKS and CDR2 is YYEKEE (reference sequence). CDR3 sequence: CASSLVESANNYGYTF. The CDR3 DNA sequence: TGTGCCAGCAGCTTGGTGGAGTCAGCTAACAACTATGGCTACACCTTC.

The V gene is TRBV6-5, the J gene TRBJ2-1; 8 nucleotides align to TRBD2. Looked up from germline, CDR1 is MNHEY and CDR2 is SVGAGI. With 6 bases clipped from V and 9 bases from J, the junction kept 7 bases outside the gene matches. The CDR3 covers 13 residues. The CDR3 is CASRSGGSSEQFF. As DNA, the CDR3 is TGTGCCAGCAGATCGGGGGGGTCTAGTGAGCAGTTCTTC.

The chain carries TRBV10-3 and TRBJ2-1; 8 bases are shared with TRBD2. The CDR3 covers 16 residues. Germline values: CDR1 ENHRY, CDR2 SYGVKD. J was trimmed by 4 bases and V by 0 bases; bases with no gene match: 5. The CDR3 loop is CAISESMAGGYNEQFF. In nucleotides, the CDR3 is TGTGCCATCAGTGAGTCGATGGCGGGGGGATACAATGAGCAGTTCTTC.

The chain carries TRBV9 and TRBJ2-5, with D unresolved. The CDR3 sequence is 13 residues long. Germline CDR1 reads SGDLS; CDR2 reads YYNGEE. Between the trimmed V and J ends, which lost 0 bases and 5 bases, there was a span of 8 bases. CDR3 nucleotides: TGTGCCAGCAGCGTAGAGGGAATCGAGACCCAGTACTTC. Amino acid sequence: CASSVEGIETQYF.

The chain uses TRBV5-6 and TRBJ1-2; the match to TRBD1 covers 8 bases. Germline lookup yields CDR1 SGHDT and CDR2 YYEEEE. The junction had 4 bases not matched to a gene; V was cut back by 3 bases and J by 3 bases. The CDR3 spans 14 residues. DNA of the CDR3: TGTGCCAGCAGCTCACAGGGGGGGGACTATGGCTACACCTTC. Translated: CASSSQGGDYGYTF.

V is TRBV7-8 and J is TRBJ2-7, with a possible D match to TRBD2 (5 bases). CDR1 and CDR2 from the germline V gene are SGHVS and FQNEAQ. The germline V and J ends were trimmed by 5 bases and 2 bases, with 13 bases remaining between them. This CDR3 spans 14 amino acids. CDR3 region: CASSPPRVPYEQYF. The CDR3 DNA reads TGTGCCAGCAGCCCGCCGAGGGTTCCCTACGAGCAGTACTTC.

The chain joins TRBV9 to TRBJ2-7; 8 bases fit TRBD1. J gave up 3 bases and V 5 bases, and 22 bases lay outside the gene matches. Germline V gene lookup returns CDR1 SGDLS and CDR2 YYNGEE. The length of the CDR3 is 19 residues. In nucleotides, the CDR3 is TGTGCCAGCAGACGAGACAGGGGACCCAAACTAGTAGTGATCTACGAGCAGTACGTC. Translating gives CASRRDRGPKLVVIYEQYV.

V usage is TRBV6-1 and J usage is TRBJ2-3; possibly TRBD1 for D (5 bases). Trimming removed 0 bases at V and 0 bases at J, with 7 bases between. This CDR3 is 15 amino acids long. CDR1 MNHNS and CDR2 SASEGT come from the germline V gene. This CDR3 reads CASSEAQVSTDTQYF. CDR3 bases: TGTGCCAGCAGTGAAGCACAGGTCAGCACAGATACGCAGTATTTT.

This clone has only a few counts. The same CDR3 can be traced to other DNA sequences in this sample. CDR3 loop: CASSEGTGPTEAFF. The DNA for the CDR3 is TGTGCCAGCAGTGAAGGGACAGGGCCCACTGAAGCTTTCTTT. This chain links TRBV25-1 with TRBJ1-1, with 9 bases matching TRBD1. Germline CDR1 is MGHDK and CDR2 is SYGVNS. The CDR3 has 14 amino acids. The V gene end was trimmed by 2 bases and the J gene end by 4 bases; junction bases not matched to a gene: 2.

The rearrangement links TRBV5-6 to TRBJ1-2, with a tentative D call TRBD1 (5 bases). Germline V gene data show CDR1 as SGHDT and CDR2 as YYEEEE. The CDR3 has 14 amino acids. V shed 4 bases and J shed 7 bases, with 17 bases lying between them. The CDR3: CASSPQGSGTGYTF. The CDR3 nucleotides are TGTGCCAGCAGCCCCCAGGGCTCCGGGACTGGCTACACCTTC.

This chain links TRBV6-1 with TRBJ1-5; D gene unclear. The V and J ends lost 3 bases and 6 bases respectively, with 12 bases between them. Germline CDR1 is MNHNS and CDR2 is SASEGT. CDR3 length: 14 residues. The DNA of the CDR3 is TGTGCCAGCAGTGACCGGCCGGAGTCTCAGCCCCAGCATTTT. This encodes CASSDRPESQPQHF.

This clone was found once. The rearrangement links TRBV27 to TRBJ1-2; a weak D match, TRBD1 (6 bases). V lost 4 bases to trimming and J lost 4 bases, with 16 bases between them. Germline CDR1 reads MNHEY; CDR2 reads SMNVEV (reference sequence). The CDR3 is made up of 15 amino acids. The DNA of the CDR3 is TGTGCCAGCAGTTACCGACAGGTAGGCGGCTATGGCTACACCTTC. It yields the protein CASSYRQVGGYGYTF.